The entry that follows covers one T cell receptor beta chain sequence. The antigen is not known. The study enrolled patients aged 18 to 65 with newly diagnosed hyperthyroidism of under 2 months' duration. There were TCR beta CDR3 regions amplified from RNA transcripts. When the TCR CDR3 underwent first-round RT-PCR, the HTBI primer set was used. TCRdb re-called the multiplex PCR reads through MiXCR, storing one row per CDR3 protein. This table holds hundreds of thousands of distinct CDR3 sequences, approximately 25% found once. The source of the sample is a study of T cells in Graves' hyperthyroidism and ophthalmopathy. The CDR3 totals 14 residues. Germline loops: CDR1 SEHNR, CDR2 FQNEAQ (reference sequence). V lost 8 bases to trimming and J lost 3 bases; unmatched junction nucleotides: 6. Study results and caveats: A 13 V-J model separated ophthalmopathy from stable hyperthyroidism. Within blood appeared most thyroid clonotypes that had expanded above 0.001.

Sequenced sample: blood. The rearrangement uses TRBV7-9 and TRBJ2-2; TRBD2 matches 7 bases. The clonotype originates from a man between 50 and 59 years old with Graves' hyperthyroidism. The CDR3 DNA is TGTGCCAGCCCCGGCGGGAGCTACACCGGGGAGCTGTTTTTT. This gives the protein CASPGGSYTGELFF.